This is a list of T cell receptor beta chains from one sample in a study of T cells in Graves' hyperthyroidism and ophthalmopathy. One entry per CDR3 protein, called by TCRdb with MiXCR from the multiplex PCR reads. The profile shows approximately 590,000 distinct CDR3 sequences, roughly 14% of them singletons. Sequencing used blood. Receptors originate from a woman aged 30 to 39 with Graves' hyperthyroidism. Each CDR3 is given with its conserved first and last residue. The order of the fields is D gene, CDR3 length, V gene, clone size, J gene, CDR3 DNA, CDR3 protein. A D gene is named only where the DNA matches it firmly. Size tells how often a clone was seen (once, few, many) or the class of an expanded clone, and some rows leave it out.

D: -; length: 14; V: TRBV6-1; size: -; J: TRBJ2-7; DNA: TGTGCCAGCAGGACCGTTAAACAGTCGGGGGAGCAGTACTTC; CDR3: CASRTVKQSGEQYF
D: -; length: 12; V: TRBV7-9; size: -; J: TRBJ1-2; DNA: TGTGCCAGCAGCTTAGGGGATCATGGCTACACCTTC; CDR3: CASSLGDHGYTF
D: -; length: 16; V: TRBV5-1; size: many; J: TRBJ1-1; DNA: TGCGCCAGCAGCTTGGCCGCGACGGCAGGGCCCACTGAAGCTTTCTTT; CDR3: CASSLAATAGPTEAFF
D: -; length: 12; V: TRBV29-1; size: many; J: TRBJ2-7; DNA: TGCAGCGTTCGAAGTGTTCCCTACGAGCAGTACTTC; CDR3: CSVRSVPYEQYF
D: -; length: 14; V: TRBV7-6; size: few; J: TRBJ2-1; DNA: TGTGCCAGCCGCCCGACTAGCTCCTACAATGAGCAGTTCTTC; CDR3: CASRPTSSYNEQFF
D: TRBD2; length: 13; V: TRBV12-3/TRBV12-4; size: many; J: TRBJ2-7; DNA: TGTGCCAGCAGTCGGCGGGGGGGCTACGAGCAGTACTTC; CDR3: CASSRRGGYEQYF
D: TRBD1; length: 15; V: TRBV5-1; size: -; J: TRBJ2-5; DNA: TGCGCCAGCAGCTCGCCCCGACAGGGCCAAGAGACCCAGTACTTC; CDR3: CASSSPRQGQETQYF
D: -; length: 14; V: TRBV12-3/TRBV12-4; size: many; J: TRBJ1-5; DNA: TGTGCCAGCAGTTTTACCGGGAGCAATCAGCCCCAGCATTTT; CDR3: CASSFTGSNQPQHF
D: -; length: 15; V: TRBV4-3; size: -; J: TRBJ2-4; DNA: TGCGCCAGCAGCCAAGACTCTTCGGGATCAAACATTCAGTACTTC; CDR3: CASSQDSSGSNIQYF
D: -; length: 12; V: TRBV20-1; size: -; J: TRBJ2-3; DNA: TGCAGTGCCATACCCCCCGGGCTTGCGCAGTATTTT; CDR3: CSAIPPGLAQYF
D: TRBD1; length: 14; V: TRBV27; size: -; J: TRBJ2-3; DNA: TGTGCCAGCAGTCGGTACAGGGGGGCGGATACGCAGTATTTT; CDR3: CASSRYRGADTQYF
D: -; length: 16; V: TRBV9; size: many; J: TRBJ1-1; DNA: TGTGCCAGCAGCACTTCGACCTCGACAGTAACCTCTGAAGCTTTCTTT; CDR3: CASSTSTSTVTSEAFF
D: -; length: 15; V: TRBV18; size: many; J: TRBJ1-1; DNA: TGTGCCAGCTCATACATACAGGAGCGGGACACTGAAGCTTTCTTT; CDR3: CASSYIQERDTEAFF
D: -; length: 13; V: TRBV7-2; size: many; J: TRBJ2-5; DNA: TGTGCCAGCAGCTTAGGCAGGAAGGAGACCCAGTACTTC; CDR3: CASSLGRKETQYF
D: TRBD1; length: 16; V: TRBV7-9; size: many; J: TRBJ1-1; DNA: TGTGCCAGCAGCTTTGGGACAGGGGGCCTTGCCACTGAAGCTTTCTTT; CDR3: CASSFGTGGLATEAFF
D: -; length: 14; V: TRBV4-1; size: -; J: TRBJ2-7; DNA: TGCGCCAGCAGCCAAGATCCCCTCGGTTTCGAGCAGTACTTC; CDR3: CASSQDPLGFEQYF
D: -; length: 14; V: TRBV7-9; size: -; J: TRBJ1-5; DNA: TGTGCCAGCAGCCCCTCTAGTGGGCATCAGCCCCAGCATTTT; CDR3: CASSPSSGHQPQHF
D: TRBD1; length: 14; V: TRBV11-2; size: many; J: TRBJ2-2; DNA: TGTGCCAGCAGCCCGGGACAGGGGGCCGGGGAGCTGTTTTTT; CDR3: CASSPGQGAGELFF
D: TRBD2; length: 16; V: TRBV5-1; size: many; J: TRBJ2-7; DNA: TGCGCCAGCAGCTTGGCCGTCGGGGCGGGAGTCTCCGAGCAGTACTTC; CDR3: CASSLAVGAGVSEQYF
D: -; length: 16; V: TRBV2; size: many; J: TRBJ1-5; DNA: TGTGCCAGCAGTTTTTTCGGGATAGGGAGCAATCAGCCCCAGCATTTT; CDR3: CASSFFGIGSNQPQHF
D: -; length: 12; V: TRBV7-9; size: many; J: TRBJ1-1; DNA: TGTGCCAGTCGGTCGGAGAACACTGAAGCTTTCTTT; CDR3: CASRSENTEAFF
D: TRBD2; length: 16; V: TRBV20-1; size: -; J: TRBJ2-1; DNA: TGCAGTGCCCCGAATCCGGGACTAGATATATTCAATGAGCAGTTCTTC; CDR3: CSAPNPGLDIFNEQFF
D: -; length: 16; V: TRBV3-1; size: many; J: TRBJ2-7; DNA: TGTGCCAGCAGCCACCGGTGGACAGCTTCCTCCTACGAGCAGTACTTC; CDR3: CASSHRWTASSYEQYF
D: -; length: 17; V: TRBV6-1; size: -; J: TRBJ2-7; DNA: TGTGCCAGCAGTGAAGACTCATCCCGGGACTGGGCCTACGAGCAGTACTTC; CDR3: CASSEDSSRDWAYEQYF
D: -; length: 15; V: TRBV28; size: -; J: TRBJ2-2; DNA: TGTGCCAGCAGGTCAGGGGGAGGGTACACCGGGGAGCTGTTTTTT; CDR3: CASRSGGGYTGELFF
D: TRBD1; length: 14; V: TRBV7-2; size: many; J: TRBJ2-1; DNA: TGTGCCAGCAGCGTCTACAGGGGGAGGAATGAGCAGTTCTTC; CDR3: CASSVYRGRNEQFF
D: -; length: 15; V: TRBV27; size: many; J: TRBJ2-3; DNA: TGTGCCAGCAGTCCTCCGGAAGCAATGGGAGATACGCAGTATTTT; CDR3: CASSPPEAMGDTQYF
D: TRBD2; length: 15; V: TRBV6-1; size: many; J: TRBJ2-7; DNA: TGTGCCAGCCGTGGACTAGCGTTAAGCTCCTACGAGCAGTACTTC; CDR3: CASRGLALSSYEQYF
D: TRBD2; length: 14; V: TRBV20-1; size: many; J: TRBJ2-1; DNA: TGCAGTGCCCTAGCGGGCCCACGGTACAATGAGCAGTTCTTC; CDR3: CSALAGPRYNEQFF
D: -; length: 14; V: TRBV2; size: many; J: TRBJ1-1; DNA: TGTGCCAGGACAATTGGCGCAGGAGACACTGAAGCTTTCTTT; CDR3: CARTIGAGDTEAFF
D: TRBD2; length: 17; V: TRBV27; size: many; J: TRBJ2-5; DNA: TGTGCCAGCAGTGGAACATGGACTAGCGGGAAGCAAGAGACCCAGTACTTC; CDR3: CASSGTWTSGKQETQYF
D: TRBD1; length: 14; V: TRBV6-1; size: -; J: TRBJ1-5; DNA: TGTGCCAGCAGACCGGGACAGGGTCATCAGCCCCAGCATTTT; CDR3: CASRPGQGHQPQHF
D: -; length: 15; V: TRBV20-1; size: many; J: TRBJ1-2; DNA: TGCAGTGCCCAACCCTTCCTTGGGAACTTCTATGGCTACACCTTC; CDR3: CSAQPFLGNFYGYTF
D: TRBD2; length: 16; V: TRBV7-3; size: many; J: TRBJ2-3; DNA: TGTGCCAGCAGCTCACGTGCGGGAGACGGTTCAGATACGCAGTATTTT; CDR3: CASSSRAGDGSDTQYF
D: -; length: 15; V: TRBV7-3; size: many; J: TRBJ2-1; DNA: TGTGCCAGCAGCTTAAATTTCGACAGCTACAATGAGCAGTTCTTC; CDR3: CASSLNFDSYNEQFF
D: TRBD2; length: 16; V: TRBV9; size: -; J: TRBJ2-3; DNA: TGTGCCAGCAGCCCAGGACTAGCGTCTAGCACAGATACGCAGTATTTT; CDR3: CASSPGLASSTDTQYF
D: TRBD1; length: 15; V: TRBV6-2/TRBV6-3; size: -; J: TRBJ2-2; DNA: TGTGCCAGCAGTTACGAGGGGGCAGACACCGGGGAGCTGTTTTTT; CDR3: CASSYEGADTGELFF
D: TRBD2; length: 16; V: TRBV4-1; size: few; J: TRBJ2-7; DNA: TGCGCCAGCAGCTTTGCGAGCGGGAGGGCCGTCTACGAGCAGTACTTC; CDR3: CASSFASGRAVYEQYF
D: -; length: 15; V: TRBV11-2; size: many; J: TRBJ2-3; DNA: TGTGCCAGCAGCTTAGATGGGGAAGGGGTGGATACGCAGTATTTT; CDR3: CASSLDGEGVDTQYF
D: TRBD1; length: 13; V: TRBV5-5; size: many; J: TRBJ1-1; DNA: TGTGCCAGCAGCGGGACAGGGACAACTGAAGCTTTCTTT; CDR3: CASSGTGTTEAFF
D: -; length: 14; V: TRBV2; size: many; J: TRBJ2-1; DNA: TGTGCCAGCACAGGGGCCAGGGCCTACAATGAGCAGTTCTTC; CDR3: CASTGARAYNEQFF
D: -; length: 16; V: TRBV6-2/TRBV6-3; size: many; J: TRBJ2-3; DNA: TGTGCCAGCAGTCCACCCGCAGGGATCAGGGCAGATACGCAGTATTTT; CDR3: CASSPPAGIRADTQYF
D: -; length: 14; V: TRBV30; size: few; J: TRBJ2-2; DNA: TGTGCCGGGTTCGGCGCGGCGAACACCGGGGAGCTGTTTTTT; CDR3: CAGFGAANTGELFF
D: TRBD1; length: 15; V: TRBV4-3; size: few; J: TRBJ2-7; DNA: TGCGCCAGCAGCCAAGATTACACAGGGGCCTACGAGCAGTACTTC; CDR3: CASSQDYTGAYEQYF
D: TRBD2; length: 16; V: TRBV6-5; size: -; J: TRBJ2-4; DNA: TGTGCCAGCAGTTCAAGCGGGAGGGCCCTAAAAAACATTCAGTACTTC; CDR3: CASSSSGRALKNIQYF
D: TRBD2; length: 16; V: TRBV28; size: many; J: TRBJ2-3; DNA: TGTGCCAGCAGCCCTACTAGCGGGGACCGCACAGATACGCAGTATTTT; CDR3: CASSPTSGDRTDTQYF
D: -; length: 15; V: TRBV19; size: few; J: TRBJ2-2; DNA: TGTGCCAGTAGTATCGAGACAGGATGGACCGGGGAGCTGTTTTTT; CDR3: CASSIETGWTGELFF
D: -; length: 15; V: TRBV7-2; size: many; J: TRBJ2-3; DNA: TGTGCCAGCAGCTTAGTCCGGGTAGCGGCTGATACGCAGTATTTT; CDR3: CASSLVRVAADTQYF
D: TRBD1; length: 15; V: TRBV2; size: -; J: TRBJ2-7; DNA: TGTGCCAGCAGTGGAGGTAGGGACAGGGTCTACGAGCAGTACTTC; CDR3: CASSGGRDRVYEQYF
D: -; length: 14; V: TRBV6-1; size: few; J: TRBJ1-6; DNA: TGTGCCATTAGCCGGGTTGCCTATAATTCACCCCTCCACTTT; CDR3: CAISRVAYNSPLHF
D: -; length: 13; V: TRBV12-3/TRBV12-4; size: many; J: TRBJ1-1; DNA: TGTGCCAGCAACCCCTCGGGAGGGGAAGAAGCTTTCTTT; CDR3: CASNPSGGEEAFF
D: TRBD1; length: 16; V: TRBV9; size: -; J: TRBJ2-7; DNA: TGTGCCAGCAGCGTAGAGGGGGACAGATCCCGCTACGAGCAGTACTTC; CDR3: CASSVEGDRSRYEQYF
D: TRBD1; length: 17; V: TRBV7-3; size: many; J: TRBJ2-3; DNA: TGTGCCAGCAGCTTAGCACCACAGGGGTTGAGCACAGATACGCAGTATTTT; CDR3: CASSLAPQGLSTDTQYF
D: -; length: 14; V: TRBV7-2; size: few; J: TRBJ2-3; DNA: TGTGCCAGCAGCATGGGTTTTAGCACAGATACGCAGTATTTT; CDR3: CASSMGFSTDTQYF
D: TRBD2; length: 19; V: TRBV19; size: few; J: TRBJ2-1; DNA: TGTGCCAGTAGTATAGATTCTTCCTTGACTAGCGGGAGTCTCCGTGAGCAGTTCTTC; CDR3: CASSIDSSLTSGSLREQFF
D: -; length: 14; V: TRBV12-3/TRBV12-4; size: many; J: TRBJ1-5; DNA: TGTGCCAGCAGTTTAATGGAGGGCAATCAGCCCCAGCATTTT; CDR3: CASSLMEGNQPQHF